This passage covers 18 T cell receptor beta chains from one sample sequenced in a study of blood T cells in healthy people across ages. A sample-barcoded 5' primer and a J-beta primer mix were used in a second PCR of roughly 7 to 11 cycles. MiXCR, applied by TCRdb to the 5' RACE reads, yields one record per CDR3 protein. The sample contains roughly 1.5 million distinct CDR3 sequences, approximately 43% of which appear only once. Sequenced sample: blood. The source of these receptors is a woman aged 18 to 35 in good health.

This clonotype appeared many times. This chain links TRBV7-2 with TRBJ2-1; no reliable D call. CDR1 and CDR2 (germline): SGHTA, FQGNSA. This CDR3 has 13 residues. V shed 8 bases and J shed 0 bases, with 8 bases lying between them. The CDR3 DNA is TGTGCCAGCGGCCCCCCCTCCTACAATGAGCAGTTCTTC. Translating it yields CASGPPSYNEQFF.

DNA for the CDR3: TGTGCCAGCAGACACCGGGCTATCCGCACAGATACGCAGTATTTT. Translation gives CASRHRAIRTDTQYF. The V gene is TRBV2, the J gene TRBJ2-3; D is undetermined. Per germline, CDR1 SNHLY and CDR2 FYNNEI. Trimming stripped 6 bases from V and 1 base from J, with 14 bases between. The CDR3 consists of 15 residues.

This clonotype was observed once. The CDR3 loop reads CSAGQTDYEQYF. The DNA of the CDR3 is TGCAGCGCCGGACAGACAGACTACGAGCAGTACTTC. The V and J genes are TRBV29-1 and TRBJ2-7; maybe TRBD1 (6 bases). CDR3 size: 12 residues. Trimming cost V 7 bases and J 3 bases, with 13 bases left between them. Looked up from germline, CDR1 is SQVTM and CDR2 is ANQGSEA.

The chain combines TRBV12-3 or TRBV12-4 with TRBJ2-7, with 7 bases lining up with TRBD2. J was trimmed by 3 bases and V by 6 bases; bases with no gene match: 20. This CDR3 has 18 amino acids. The CDR3 DNA sequence: TGTGCCAGCAGGCCAGAAACTAGCGCCAAAATCTATTTCTACGAGCAGTACTTC. Its protein product is CASRPETSAKIYFYEQYF.

The chain couples TRBV20-1 to TRBJ1-5, with unresolved D. This CDR3 has 15 residues. The V end lost 3 bases, the J end lost 1 base, and 13 bases lay between the germline ends. Germline V gene lookup returns CDR1 DFQATT and CDR2 SNEGSKA (reference sequence). The CDR3 DNA follows: TGCAGTGCTAGCGAGACTAAACCGAGCAATCAGCCCCAGCATTTT. It is translated as CSASETKPSNQPQHF.

The gene calls are TRBV28 and TRBJ2-7, with TRBD1 identical over 8 bases. CDR1 is MDHEN and CDR2 is SYDVKM in the germline V gene. With 4 bases clipped from V and 2 bases from J, the junction kept 19 bases outside the gene matches. The CDR3 loop spans 19 amino acids. The CDR3 DNA follows: TGTGCCAGCAGTTCCCTTCTCGGGGTGGGGACAGGCCGACCCTACGAGCAGTACTTC. Amino acids: CASSSLLGVGTGRPYEQYF.

A few counts support this clonotype. The genes are TRBV28 and TRBJ2-1, with 9 bases matching TRBD2. The last part of the DNA fits TRBJ2-7 better; the J call may be wrong. CDR3 size: 16 residues. The germline V gene has CDR1 MDHEN and CDR2 SYDVKM. CDR3 loop: CASSSRLAVSYNEQYF. DNA of the CDR3: TGTGCCAGCAGTTCTCGACTAGCGGTCTCCTACAATGAGCAGTACTTC.

The chain is built from TRBV4-2 and TRBJ2-3, with D possibly matching TRBD1 (5 bases). This CDR3 has 17 amino acids. V lost 1 base, J lost 4 bases, and 18 bases lay in between. The germline CDR1 and CDR2 sequences are LGHNA and YNFKEQ. The CDR3 DNA is TGTGCCAGCAGCCAAGGGGCCCCAGGGCCTATAGCAGATACGCAGTATTTT. It is translated as CASSQGAPGPIADTQYF.

The sample holds a few counts of this clonotype. The chain is built from TRBV7-9 and TRBJ2-4; no firm D call. Germline CDR1 reads SEHNR; CDR2 reads FQNEAQ (reference sequence). This CDR3 comprises 11 residues. V lost 5 bases and J lost 9, with 8 bases in between. The CDR3 is CASSEGLIQYF. The CDR3 DNA follows: TGTGCCAGCAGCGAAGGGCTCATTCAGTACTTC.

This clonotype has just one count. DNA for the CDR3: TGTGCCAGCAGTTACGAGGGACGATGGGATAGCACTGAAGCTTTCTTT. It yields the protein CASSYEGRWDSTEAFF. J is TRBJ1-1 and V is TRBV6-2 or TRBV6-3; TRBD1 is a possible D gene (5 bases). This CDR3 is built from 16 residues. Germline assignment: CDR1 MNHEY and CDR2 SVGEGT. Trimming cost V 2 bases and J 4 bases, with 17 bases left between them.

The rearrangement links TRBV12-3 or TRBV12-4 to TRBJ2-7, with TRBD2 identical over 9 bases. After removal of 4 bases from V and 7 bases from J, the junction contained 17 bases not matched to a gene. This CDR3 is 17 amino acids long. This CDR3 reads CASSSTSGFSSYNEQYF. Here the CDR3 DNA reads TGTGCCAGCAGTTCCACTAGCGGGTTTAGCTCCTACAATGAGCAGTACTTC.

On this clonotype itself: Relative to the germline gene, one junction end is altered; a read error may explain this. The CDR3 reads CTSSPLGRDTQYF. In DNA form, the CDR3 reads TGTACCAGCAGCCCGTTAGGAAGGGATACGCAGTATTTT. The V gene is TRBV9, the J gene TRBJ2-3; D not resolved. Per the germline V gene, CDR1 is SGDLS and CDR2 is YYNGEE. This CDR3 is built from 13 residues.

Concerning this clonotype: With a much larger clone just one base away, this may be a read error. The chain carries TRBV7-2 and TRBJ1-4; D is ambiguous. Looked up from germline, CDR1 is SGHTA and CDR2 is FQGNSA. The CDR3 spans 14 residues. CDR3 protein: CACSLGRINEKLFF. Here the CDR3 DNA reads TGTGCCTGCAGCTTAGGACGGATTAATGAAAAACTGTTTTTT.

The chain employs TRBV3-1 and TRBJ1-2; D remains ambiguous. Trimming removed 1 base at V and 8 bases at J, with 11 bases between. CDR3 length: 13 residues. Per the germline V gene, CDR1 is LGHDT and CDR2 is YNNKEL (reference sequence). The CDR3 loop is CASSQAWVLGYTF. For the CDR3, the DNA is TGTGCCAGCAGCCAAGCGTGGGTTTTAGGCTACACCTTC.

The chain joins TRBV20-1 to TRBJ2-1, with TRBD2 as a possible D gene (6 bases). Trimming shortened V by 7 bases and J by 0 bases, and 16 bases separated the two germline ends. Germline CDR1 is DFQATT and CDR2 is SNEGSKA (reference sequence). CDR3 length: 15 residues. The DNA of the CDR3 is TGCAGTGTTATTAGCGGACTGAGCTCCTACAATGAGCAGTTCTTC. It encodes CSVISGLSSYNEQFF.

The chain has TRBV29-1 and TRBJ2-5; TRBD2 agrees at 8 bases. The CDR3 extends over 16 amino acids. J lost 11 bases, V lost 2 bases, and 19 bases had no gene match. Germline-derived CDR1 and CDR2 are SQVTM and ANQGSEA. CDR3: CSVENLAGASYNEQYF. The CDR3 region has the DNA TGCAGCGTTGAAAATCTAGCGGGCGCCTCCTACAATGAGCAGTACTTC.

The J gene is TRBJ2-2, the V gene TRBV29-1; 11 bases agree with TRBD1. CDR3 length: 14 residues. Trimming at V came to 5 bases and at J to 3 bases, leaving 2 bases not matched to a gene. The germline V gene has CDR1 SQVTM and CDR2 ANQGSEA. The CDR3 DNA sequence: TGCAGCGTTCGGACAGGGGGCCACACCGGGGAGCTGTTTTTT. This encodes CSVRTGGHTGELFF.

As concerns this clonotype: A junction end diverges from the germline sequence, so it may reflect a read error. This chain uses TRBV6-2 or TRBV6-3 with TRBJ2-7; D is possibly TRBD2 (6 bases). Germline V gene sequence: CDR1 MNHEY, CDR2 SVGEGT. The CDR3 runs 14 residues. The CDR3 nucleotides are TGTGTCAGCAGATCGACTAGAAACGCCTACGAGCAGTACTTC. It yields the protein CVSRSTRNAYEQYF.